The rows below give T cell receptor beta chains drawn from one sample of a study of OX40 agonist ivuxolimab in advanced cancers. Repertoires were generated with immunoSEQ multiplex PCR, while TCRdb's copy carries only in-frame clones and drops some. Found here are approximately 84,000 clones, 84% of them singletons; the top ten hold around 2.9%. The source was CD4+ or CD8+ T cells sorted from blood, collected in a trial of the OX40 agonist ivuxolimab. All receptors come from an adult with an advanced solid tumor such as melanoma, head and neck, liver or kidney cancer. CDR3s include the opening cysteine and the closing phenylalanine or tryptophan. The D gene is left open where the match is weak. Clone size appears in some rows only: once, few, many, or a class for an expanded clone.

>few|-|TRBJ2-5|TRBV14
CASSQLPEGTQYF
TGTGCCAGCAGCCAATTGCCCGAGGGGACCCAGTACTTC
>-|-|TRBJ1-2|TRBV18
CASSPRSEGYTF
TGTGCCAGCTCACCGAGGAGTGAAGGCTACACCTTC
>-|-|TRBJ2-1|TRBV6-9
CASSRDEQFF
TGTGCCAGCAGCCGCGATGAGCAGTTCTTC
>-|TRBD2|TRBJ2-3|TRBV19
CASSRGLAGGRDLSTDTQYF
TGTGCCAGTAGTAGGGGACTAGCGGGGGGGCGAGACCTTAGCACAGATACGCAGTATTTT
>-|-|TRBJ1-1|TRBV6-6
CASSHPGGQPNTEAFF
TGTGCCAGCAGCCATCCGGGAGGACAGCCGAACACTGAAGCTTTCTTT
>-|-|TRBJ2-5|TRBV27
CASSLAPTGKYQETQYF
TGTGCCAGCAGTTTGGCCCCAACAGGGAAGTACCAAGAGACCCAGTACTTC
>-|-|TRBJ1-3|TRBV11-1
CASSADQRNTIYF
TGTGCCAGCAGCGCAGACCAGCGGAACACCATATATTTT
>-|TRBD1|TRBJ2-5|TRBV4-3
CASSQTPDRGRETQYF
TGCGCCAGCAGCCAAACCCCGGACAGGGGGCGGGAGACCCAGTACTTC
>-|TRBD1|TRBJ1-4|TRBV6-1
CASNLDRGNEKLFF
TGTGCCAGCAACCTAGACAGGGGTAATGAAAAACTGTTTTTT
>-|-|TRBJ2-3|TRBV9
CASSPPGNTQYF
TGTGCCAGCAGCCCTCCTGGTAATACGCAGTATTTT
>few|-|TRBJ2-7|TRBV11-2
CASSLDQWSSYEQYF
TGTGCCAGCAGCTTAGATCAATGGAGCTCCTACGAGCAGTACTTC
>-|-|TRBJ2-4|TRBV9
CASSVARGDAIQYF
TGTGCCAGCAGCGTAGCCAGGGGAGACGCCATTCAGTACTTC
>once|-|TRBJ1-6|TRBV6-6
CASLNRPSYNSPLHF
TGTGCCAGTTTGAATCGACCCTCCTATAATTCACCCCTCCACTTT
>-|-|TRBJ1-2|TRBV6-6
CASRSQRTGDYGYTF
TGTGCCAGCAGAAGCCAACGGACGGGAGACTATGGCTACACCTTC
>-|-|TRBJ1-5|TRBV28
CASSLGTYQPQHF
TGTGCCAGCAGTTTGGGGACTTATCAGCCCCAGCATTTT
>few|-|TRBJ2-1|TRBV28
CASSIKRYEQFF
TGTGCCAGCAGTATCAAGAGGTATGAGCAGTTCTTC
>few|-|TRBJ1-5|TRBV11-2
CASSLDSNQPQHF
TGTGCCAGCAGCTTAGATAGCAATCAGCCCCAGCATTTT
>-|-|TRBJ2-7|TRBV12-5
CASGLRGDEQYF
TGTGCTAGTGGTTTGAGGGGCGACGAGCAGTACTTC
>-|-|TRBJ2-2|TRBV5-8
CASSFGWTENTGELFF
TGTGCCAGCAGCTTCGGGTGGACAGAGAACACCGGGGAGCTGTTTTTT
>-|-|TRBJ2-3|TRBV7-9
CASSTLLALVNTDTQYF
TGTGCCAGCAGCACCTTACTAGCACTAGTTAACACAGATACGCAGTATTTT
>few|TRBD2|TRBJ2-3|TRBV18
CASSPGGAGGDTQYF
TGTGCCAGCTCACCAGGGGGCGCGGGAGGAGATACGCAGTATTTT
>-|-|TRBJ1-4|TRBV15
CATSRQVTNEKLFF
TGTGCCACCAGCAGACAGGTCACTAATGAAAAACTGTTTTTT
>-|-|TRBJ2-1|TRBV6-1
CASSEAGFLFLGNSYNEQFF
TGTGCCAGCAGTGAAGCGGGGTTCTTGTTCCTGGGTAACTCCTACAATGAGCAGTTCTTC
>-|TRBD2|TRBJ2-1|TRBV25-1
CASSESIVGRSSYNEQFF
TGTGCCAGCAGTGAATCAATAGTCGGGAGGAGCTCCTACAATGAGCAGTTCTTC
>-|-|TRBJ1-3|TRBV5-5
CASSLRVDSGNTIYF
TGTGCCAGCAGCTTGCGGGTCGACTCTGGAAACACCATATATTTT
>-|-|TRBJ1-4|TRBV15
CATSSDQGNEKLFF
TGTGCCACCAGCAGTGACCAGGGTAATGAAAAACTGTTTTTT
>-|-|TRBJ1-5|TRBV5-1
CASSLEPPGKNQPQHF
TGCGCCAGCAGCTTGGAACCTCCGGGAAAAAATCAGCCCCAGCATTTT
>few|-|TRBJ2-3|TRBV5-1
CASRGEADTQYF
TGCGCCAGCAGAGGTGAGGCAGATACGCAGTATTTT
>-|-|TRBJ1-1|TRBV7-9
CASSLGQAYTEAFF
TGTGCCAGCAGCTTAGGGCAGGCGTACACTGAAGCTTTCTTT
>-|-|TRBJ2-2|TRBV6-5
CASSYRTGELFF
TGTGCCAGCAGCTACAGGACCGGGGAGCTGTTTTTT
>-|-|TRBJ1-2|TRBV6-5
CASRLGEGANYGYTF
TGTGCCAGCAGATTAGGGGAGGGCGCAAACTATGGCTACACCTTC
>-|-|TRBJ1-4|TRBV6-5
CASRRRGQTNEKLFF
TGTGCCAGCAGGCGGAGGGGACAAACTAATGAAAAACTGTTTTTT
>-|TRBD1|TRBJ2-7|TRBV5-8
CASTRETGVSYEQYF
TGTGCCAGCACCCGCGAGACAGGGGTATCCTACGAGCAGTACTTC
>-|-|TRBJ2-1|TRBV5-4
CASSRIQVSYNEQFF
TGTGCCAGCAGCCGAATACAGGTCTCCTACAATGAGCAGTTCTTC
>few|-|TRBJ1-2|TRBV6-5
CASSAAGIDYGYTF
TGTGCCAGCAGCGCCGCGGGGATAGACTATGGCTACACCTTC